Listed below are T cell receptor beta chains from one sample, sequenced in a study of shared clonotypes between healthy human individuals. Profiled with immunoSEQ multiplex PCR; TCRdb holds only in-frame clones, not every one. The sample lists some 1 million clones, around 75% occurring once. Sequencing input: memory CD4+ T cells sorted from blood. The receptors were gathered from a man aged 18 to 35 in good health. The CDR3 runs from the conserved cysteine through the conserved F or W. D genes are given only for firm matches. A clone size is listed for some rows: how often the clone was seen (once, few, many), or a class if it is expanded.

D,size,V,J,CDR3,DNA
NA,few,TRBV18,TRBJ2-5,CASRLAQETQYF,TGTGCCAGCCGATTAGCCCAAGAGACCCAGTACTTC
TRBD2,NA,TRBV11-2,TRBJ2-3,CASSLYSGTSGTDTQYF,TGTGCCAGCAGCTTGTACTCCGGGACTAGCGGGACAGATACGCAGTATTTT
NA,few,TRBV10-3,TRBJ1-1,CAISEAPTNTEAFF,TGTGCCATCAGTGAGGCCCCGACTAACACTGAAGCTTTCTTT
NA,NA,TRBV7-2,TRBJ2-7,CASSLAGSREQYF,TGTGCCAGCAGCTTAGCGGGCAGCAGGGAGCAGTACTTC
TRBD1,NA,TRBV6-1,TRBJ1-5,CASRRGDREQHF,TGTGCCAGCAGGAGGGGGGACAGGGAACAGCATTTT
NA,NA,TRBV28,TRBJ1-2,CASIPSAGAVYGYTF,TGTGCCAGCATTCCTTCAGCAGGGGCGGTCTATGGCTACACCTTC
NA,few,TRBV6-6,TRBJ1-1,CASSYQSQPNTEAFF,TGTGCCAGCAGTTATCAATCGCAACCTAACACTGAAGCTTTCTTT
TRBD1,few,TRBV5-1,TRBJ1-4,CASSQGTASTNEKLFF,TGCGCCAGCAGCCAAGGGACAGCATCAACTAATGAAAAACTGTTTTTT
NA,NA,TRBV11-1,TRBJ1-1,CASSFRWGQNTEAFF,TGTGCCAGCAGCTTTCGTTGGGGGCAGAACACTGAAGCTTTCTTT
NA,NA,TRBV29-1,TRBJ1-1,CSVGTGTMNTEAFF,TGCAGCGTTGGTACAGGAACCATGAACACTGAAGCTTTCTTT
NA,NA,TRBV30,TRBJ1-3,CAWSVRGLGNTIYF,TGTGCCTGGAGTGTACGGGGGCTCGGAAACACCATATATTTT
NA,NA,TRBV2,TRBJ2-7,CASSELVYEQYF,TGTGCCAGCAGTGAACTCGTCTACGAGCAGTACTTC
TRBD1,NA,TRBV28,TRBJ2-7,CASSLGAGTGGHYEQYF,TGTGCCAGCAGTTTAGGGGCCGGGACAGGAGGGCACTACGAGCAGTACTTC
NA,NA,TRBV7-8,TRBJ1-2,CASSLVGSGQNYGYTF,TGTGCCAGCAGCTTAGTTGGATCAGGGCAGAACTATGGCTACACCTTC
NA,NA,TRBV5-6,TRBJ2-7,CASSLGTQYEQYF,TGTGCCAGCAGCTTGGGGACTCAGTACGAGCAGTACTTC
NA,NA,TRBV4-2,TRBJ2-2,CASSRTETNTGELFF,TGTGCCAGCAGCCGTACTGAGACAAACACCGGGGAGCTGTTTTTT
NA,NA,TRBV4-1,TRBJ2-7,CASSQDGAKQGYEQYF,TGCGCCAGCAGCCAAGATGGGGCAAAGCAAGGGTACGAGCAGTACTTC
TRBD2,NA,TRBV27,TRBJ2-3,CASTQAGAGDTQYF,TGTGCCAGCACTCAAGCGGGGGCCGGGGATACGCAGTATTTT
TRBD2,NA,TRBV5-4,TRBJ2-1,CASSLGGSSYNEQFF,TGTGCCAGCAGCTTGGGCGGGAGCTCCTACAATGAGCAGTTCTTC
TRBD2,NA,TRBV5-6,TRBJ2-2,CASSYGTSGIIGELFF,TGTGCCAGCAGTTATGGGACTAGCGGGATTATAGGGGAGCTGTTTTTT
TRBD1,NA,TRBV2,TRBJ1-6,CASGKQGMNNSPLHF,TGTGCCAGCGGTAAACAGGGGATGAATAATTCACCCCTCCACTTT
TRBD1,once,TRBV18,TRBJ2-3,CASSPGTGVEGTDTQYF,TGTGCCAGCTCACCTGGGACAGGGGTCGAAGGCACAGATACGCAGTATTTT
TRBD1,NA,TRBV2,TRBJ1-2,CASSYATGGIGGYTF,TGTGCCAGCAGTTACGCGACAGGGGGGATTGGTGGCTACACCTTC
NA,NA,TRBV5-6,TRBJ2-7,CASSTGRGLLDEQYF,TGTGCCAGCAGCACCGGACGGGGACTTCTGGACGAGCAGTACTTC
NA,NA,TRBV6-5,TRBJ2-2,CAGSRGGWNTGELFF,TGTGCCGGCTCACGAGGGGGTTGGAACACCGGGGAGCTGTTTTTT
NA,NA,TRBV5-1,TRBJ2-5,CASSPEGGRQTQYF,TGCGCCAGCAGCCCGGAGGGGGGAAGACAGACCCAGTACTTC
NA,NA,TRBV2,TRBJ1-5,CASSEEVLGQPQHF,TGTGCCAGCAGTGAGGAGGTCCTAGGGCAGCCCCAGCATTTT
NA,NA,TRBV18,TRBJ2-2,CASSPQKGTTGELFF,TGTGCCAGCTCACCACAAAAGGGGACGACCGGGGAGCTGTTTTTT
TRBD2,NA,TRBV5-4,TRBJ2-5,CASSLRNTGRGETQYF,TGTGCCAGCAGCCTACGCAACACCGGGAGGGGAGAGACCCAGTACTTC
NA,few,TRBV10-1,TRBJ2-1,CASSLSGTNEQFF,TGCGCCAGCAGTCTATCCGGGACAAATGAGCAGTTCTTC
NA,NA,TRBV5-4,TRBJ2-3,CASSPGLGSTDTQYF,TGTGCCAGCAGCCCGGGACTGGGAAGCACAGATACGCAGTATTTT
NA,NA,TRBV27,TRBJ2-7,CASSPTGPYGQYF,TGTGCCAGCAGTCCGACAGGACCCTACGGGCAGTACTTC
NA,few,TRBV2,TRBJ1-4,CASRAQENEKLFF,TGTGCCAGCAGGGCACAGGAGAATGAAAAACTGTTTTTT